One sample yielded the 17 T cell receptor beta chains listed below, sequenced in a study of shared clonotypes between healthy human individuals. Measured with immunoSEQ multiplex PCR; TCRdb has only the in-frame clones, and not every one. Here the sample spans some 1,600,000 clones, 98% being singletons. The sequenced sample consisted of naive CD4+ T cells sorted from blood. Subset meaning: CD45RA+ positively selected. These receptors came from a man younger than 45 in good health.

The chain has TRBV13 and TRBJ2-7; D call uncertain. The germline V gene encodes CDR1 PRHDT and CDR2 FYEKMQ (reference sequence). CDR3 length: 13 amino acids. Trimming cost V 5 bases and J 10 bases, with 18 bases left between them. The CDR3 spells CASSRGVGIGQYF. The CDR3 DNA is TGTGCCAGCAGCCGCGGCGTGGGAATAGGCCAGTACTTC.

V is TRBV4-3 and J is TRBJ2-7, with 9 bases aligning to TRBD1. The CDR3 extends over 15 amino acids. Trimming at V came to 4 bases and at J to 4 bases, leaving 8 bases not matched to a gene. Germline CDR1 is LGHNA and CDR2 is YSLEER. For the CDR3, the DNA is TGCGCCAGCAGCCTTTCCGGGACAGGGATGTACGAGCAGTACTTC. The encoded protein is CASSLSGTGMYEQYF.

A single count supports this clone. The chain uses TRBV28 and TRBJ2-3; the D gene is possibly TRBD1 (6 bases). Trimming left V 7 bases short and J 3 bases short, with 17 bases between. CDR3 length equals 15 residues. CDR1 and CDR2 from the germline V gene are MDHEN and SYDVKM. CDR3 nucleotide sequence: TGTGCCAGCAATAGCCAGGGGCGCCGGACAGATACGCAGTATTTT. Residues: CASNSQGRRTDTQYF.

This rearrangement joins TRBV5-1 to TRBJ1-4; D remains ambiguous. CDR1 is SGHRS, CDR2 YFSETQ, per germline. V was cut by 1 base and J by 4 bases, with 11 bases left in between. The CDR3 length is 15 residues. For the CDR3, the DNA is TGCGCCAGCAGCTTGAGGGAGCTCAGTAATGAAAAACTGTTTTTT. Its protein product is CASSLRELSNEKLFF.

This clone was observed a single time. V gene TRBV5-1 combines with J gene TRBJ2-2; 10 positions match TRBD2. The CDR3 has 18 amino acids. V was clipped by 0 bases and J by 0 bases; unmatched bases: 5. Germline V gives CDR1 SGHRS, CDR2 YFSETQ. The CDR3 here is CASSLGASGSANTGELFF. CDR3 nucleotide sequence: TGCGCCAGCAGCTTGGGTGCTAGCGGGAGCGCGAACACCGGGGAGCTGTTTTTT.

V is TRBV5-1 and J is TRBJ2-3; D might be TRBD1 or TRBD2, each matching 5 bases. Between the trimmed V and J ends, which lost 4 bases and 0 bases, there was a span of 18 bases. The CDR3 has 17 amino acids. CDR1 SGHRS and CDR2 YFSETQ come from the germline V gene. CDR3 DNA sequence: TGCGCCAGCAGCCGCCCAGGGAGACGGGCGAGCACAGATACGCAGTATTTT. Translation gives CASSRPGRRASTDTQYF.

This chain uses TRBV5-4 with TRBJ1-3; possible D gene TRBD1, 5 bases. The CDR3 extends over 14 amino acids. Trimming pared 4 bases from V and 0 bases from J, leaving 8 bases between. Germline CDR1 and CDR2: SGHNT and YYREEE (reference sequence). CDR3 amino acids: CASSLGTSGNTIYF. Here the CDR3 DNA reads TGTGCCAGCAGCCTCGGGACCTCTGGAAACACCATATATTTT. The full variable domain, completed using reference TRBV5-4 and TRBJ1-3, is ETGVTQSPTHLIKTRGQQVTLRCSSQSGHNTVSWYQQALGQGPQFIFQYYREEENGRGNFPPRFSGLQFPNYSSELNVNALELDDSALYLCASSLGTSGNTIYFGEGSWLTVV.

Points on this clone: This sample includes further DNA sequences coding for the same CDR3. The rearrangement uses TRBV18 and TRBJ1-2, with unresolved D. With 1 base removed from V and 2 bases from J, the gap between germline ends came to 5 bases. Germline V lookup: CDR1 KGHSH, CDR2 LQKENI. The CDR3 has 13 residues. This CDR3 is CASSPQENYGYTF. CDR3 DNA sequence: TGTGCCAGCTCACCACAGGAAAACTATGGCTACACCTTC.

The genes are TRBV11-2 and TRBJ2-7; TRBD2 matches 7 bases. Germline lookup yields CDR1 SGHAT and CDR2 FQNNGV. V shed 7 bases and J 0 bases; nucleotides not matched to a gene: 6. The CDR3 runs 14 residues. The CDR3 region is CASTSSGFSYEQYF. The CDR3 DNA reads as TGTGCCAGCACCTCTAGCGGATTCTCCTACGAGCAGTACTTC. Filled out from reference TRBV11-2 and TRBJ2-7, the complete variable domain reads EAGVAQSPRYKIIEKRQSVAFWCNPISGHATLYWYQQILGQGPKLLIQFQNNGVVDDSQLPKDRFSAERLKGVDSTLKIQPAKLEDSAVYLCASTSSGFSYEQYFGPGTRLTVT.

V is TRBV7-8 and J is TRBJ1-2; possible D gene TRBD1, 6 bases. CDR3 length: 15 amino acids. V was trimmed by 4 bases and J by 3 bases, leaving 15 bases between them. Germline CDR1 SGHVS, CDR2 FQNEAQ. CDR3: CASSWGQGGDYGYTF. The CDR3 DNA reads TGTGCCAGCAGCTGGGGGCAGGGAGGCGACTATGGCTACACCTTC.

The V gene is TRBV10-2, the J gene TRBJ1-2; 7 bases are shared with TRBD1. Trimming removed 6 bases from V and 2 bases from J; junction bases left unmatched: 3. Germline V gene sequence: CDR1 WSHSY, CDR2 SAAADI. The CDR3 is made up of 13 amino acids. This CDR3 reads CASSPTGNYGYTF. CDR3 nucleotide sequence: TGCGCCAGCAGCCCGACAGGGAACTATGGCTACACCTTC.

CDR3 DNA sequence: TGTGCTAGTGGTTTGTCGGGGAGCTATGGCTACACCTTC. This translates into CASGLSGSYGYTF. The chain uses TRBV12-5 and TRBJ1-2; D is unresolved. Germline V gene data show CDR1 as LGHNT and CDR2 as FRNRAP. This CDR3 is built from 13 residues. The ends were cut back, 2 bases at V and 4 bases at J, with 8 bases in the middle.

The chain carries TRBV5-1 and TRBJ2-2; tentative D call: TRBD2 (5 bases). The V end was cut by 0 bases, the J end by 5 bases, with 11 bases between. The V gene's germline CDR1 is SGHRS and CDR2 YFSETQ. The CDR3 is 15 amino acids. The CDR3 nucleotides read TGCGCCAGCAGCTTGGCTAGCCAGTTTACCGGGGAGCTGTTTTTT. It yields the protein CASSLASQFTGELFF.

DNA for the CDR3: TGCGCCAGCAGAGCCAACAGGGGGCGCCGTTTCCGGGAGGACCACCGGGAGCTGTTTTTT. It is translated as CASRANRGRRFREDHRELFF. The rearrangement links TRBV5-1 to TRBJ2-2, with TRBD1 identical over 9 bases. This CDR3 is built from 20 residues. Germline V lookup: CDR1 SGHRS, CDR2 YFSETQ. V lost 5 bases and J lost 9; bases outside the gene matches: 26.

This chain connects TRBV7-6 to TRBJ2-5, with TRBD2 as a possible D gene (5 bases). In germline, CDR1 is SGHVS, CDR2 FNYEAQ. The CDR3 is made up of 11 amino acids. V was trimmed by 5 bases and J by 9 bases, leaving 10 bases between them. CDR3 amino acids: CASSLNGAQYF. Here the CDR3 DNA reads TGTGCCAGCAGCCTTAACGGGGCCCAGTACTTC.

Points on this clone: Different DNA sequences within this sample yield the same CDR3. The chain is built from TRBV9 and TRBJ2-5, with D perhaps matching TRBD1 or TRBD2 (5 bases each). Between the trimmed V and J ends, which lost 0 bases and 5 bases, there was a span of 11 bases. This CDR3 has 14 amino acids. Germline V gene data show CDR1 as SGDLS and CDR2 as YYNGEE. CDR3 sequence (DNA): TGTGCCAGCAGCGTAGGTGGGGGAACCGAGACCCAGTACTTC. It codes for CASSVGGGTETQYF.

Only one count was recorded for this clone. The sample contains more than one DNA sequence encoding this CDR3. The V call is TRBV5-1, the J call TRBJ2-7; D remains unclear. The V end lost 3 bases, the J end lost 0 bases, and 7 bases lay between the germline ends. Per germline, CDR1 SGHRS and CDR2 YFSETQ. The CDR3 runs to 13 residues. CDR3 sequence (DNA): TGCGCCAGCAGCTCGGGCGACTCCTACGAGCAGTACTTC. It encodes CASSSGDSYEQYF.